The source of this T cell receptor beta chain is a study of cytomegalovirus exposure and HLA in healthy donors. Regarding the study as a whole: According to reports, the classifier identified cytomegalovirus status with high specificity and sensitivity. Through in vitro validation, three CMV-associated chains were shown to be specific for CMV antigens. According to a subsequent analysis, TCR clusters identified in the first cohort showed a tendency to co-occur across the 100 to 150 validation repertoires. The study labeled 164 TCR beta chains cytomegalovirus-associated.

Details on this clone: Its antigen is as yet unknown.

Assay used: immunoSEQ multiplex PCR; TCRdb lists only in-frame clones, some missing. Seen here are under 150,000 clones, 80% to 90% observed once, and the top ten hold roughly 3%. The germline gives CDR1 SGHDT, CDR2 YYEEEE. V dropped 3 bases and J dropped 4; count of bases not matched to a gene: 3. The length of the CDR3 is 13 residues. The chain recombines TRBV5-6 with TRBJ1-2; TRBD1 matches 7 bases. Input material: PBMCs. This sequence originates from a man between 18 and 35 years old in good health and CMV-seronegative. The CDR3 DNA is TGTGCCAGCAGCTGGGGACAGAGCTATGGCTACACCTTC. This gives the protein CASSWGQSYGYTF.